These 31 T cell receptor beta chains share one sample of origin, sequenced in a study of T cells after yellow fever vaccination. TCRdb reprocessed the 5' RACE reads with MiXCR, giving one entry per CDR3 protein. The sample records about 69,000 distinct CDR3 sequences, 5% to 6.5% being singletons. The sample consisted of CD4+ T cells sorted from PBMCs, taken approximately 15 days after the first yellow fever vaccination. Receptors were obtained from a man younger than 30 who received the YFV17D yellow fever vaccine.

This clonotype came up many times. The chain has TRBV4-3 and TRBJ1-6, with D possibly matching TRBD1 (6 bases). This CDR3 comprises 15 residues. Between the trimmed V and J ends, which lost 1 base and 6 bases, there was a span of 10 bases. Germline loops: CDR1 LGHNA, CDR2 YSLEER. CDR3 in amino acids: CASSQAQGGNSPLHF. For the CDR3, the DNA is TGCGCCAGCAGCCAAGCACAGGGAGGTAATTCACCCCTCCACTTT.

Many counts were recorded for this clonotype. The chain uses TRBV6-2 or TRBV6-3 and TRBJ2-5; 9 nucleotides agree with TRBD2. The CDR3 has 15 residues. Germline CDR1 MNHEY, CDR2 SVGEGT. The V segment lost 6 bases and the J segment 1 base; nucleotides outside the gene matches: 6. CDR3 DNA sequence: TGTGCCAGCAGACGATTTAGCGGGAGCCAAGAGACCCAGTACTTC. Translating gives CASRRFSGSQETQYF.

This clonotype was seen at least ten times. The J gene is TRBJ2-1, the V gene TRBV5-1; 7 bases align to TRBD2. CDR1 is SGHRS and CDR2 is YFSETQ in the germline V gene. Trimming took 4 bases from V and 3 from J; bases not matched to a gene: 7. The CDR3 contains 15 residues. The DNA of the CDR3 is TGCGCCAGCAGCCCCTCCAGCGGGGTCTACAATGAGCAGTTCTTC. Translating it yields CASSPSSGVYNEQFF.

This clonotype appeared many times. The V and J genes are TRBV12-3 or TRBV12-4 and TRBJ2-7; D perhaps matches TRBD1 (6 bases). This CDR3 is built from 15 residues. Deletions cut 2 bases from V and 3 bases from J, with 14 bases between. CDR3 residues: CASSLRADRYYEQYF. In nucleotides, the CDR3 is TGTGCCAGCAGTTTAAGGGCGGACAGATACTACGAGCAGTACTTC.

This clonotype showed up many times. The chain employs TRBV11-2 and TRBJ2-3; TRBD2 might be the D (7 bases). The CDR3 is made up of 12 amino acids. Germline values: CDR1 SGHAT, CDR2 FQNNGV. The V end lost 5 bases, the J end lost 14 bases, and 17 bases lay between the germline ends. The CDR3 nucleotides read TGTGCCAGCAGCCCCGACGGGGGGCCCCCGTATTTT. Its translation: CASSPDGGPPYF. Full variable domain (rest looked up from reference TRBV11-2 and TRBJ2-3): EAGVAQSPRYKIIEKRQSVAFWCNPISGHATLYWYQQILGQGPKLLIQFQNNGVVDDSQLPKDRFSAERLKGVDSTLKIQPAKLEDSAVYLCASSPDGGPPYFGPGTRLTVL.

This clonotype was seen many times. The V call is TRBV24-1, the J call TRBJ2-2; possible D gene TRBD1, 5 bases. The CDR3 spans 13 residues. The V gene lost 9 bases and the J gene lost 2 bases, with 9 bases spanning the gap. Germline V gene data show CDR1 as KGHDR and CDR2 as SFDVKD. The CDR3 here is CATEGANTGELFF. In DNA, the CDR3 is TGTGCCACCGAAGGGGCAAACACCGGGGAGCTGTTTTTT.

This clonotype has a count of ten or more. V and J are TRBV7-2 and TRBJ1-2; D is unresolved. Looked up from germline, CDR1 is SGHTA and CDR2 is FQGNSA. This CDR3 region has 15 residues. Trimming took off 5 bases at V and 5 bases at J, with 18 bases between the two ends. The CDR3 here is CASSDAQGPGYGYTF. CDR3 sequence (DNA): TGTGCCAGCAGCGACGCCCAAGGCCCCGGGTATGGCTACACCTTC.

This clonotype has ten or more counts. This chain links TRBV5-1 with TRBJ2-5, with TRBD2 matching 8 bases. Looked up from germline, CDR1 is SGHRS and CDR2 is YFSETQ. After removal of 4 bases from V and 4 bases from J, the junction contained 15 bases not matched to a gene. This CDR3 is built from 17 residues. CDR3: CASSLGLGGSEGETQYF. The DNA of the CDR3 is TGCGCCAGCAGCCTGGGACTAGGGGGGTCGGAAGGAGAGACCCAGTACTTC. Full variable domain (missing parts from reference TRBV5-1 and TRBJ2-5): KAGVTQTPRYLIKTRGQQVTLSCSPISGHRSVSWYQQTPGQGLQFLFEYFSETQRNKGNFPGRFSGRQFSNSRSEMNVSTLELGDSALYLCASSLGLGGSEGETQYFGPGTRLLVL.

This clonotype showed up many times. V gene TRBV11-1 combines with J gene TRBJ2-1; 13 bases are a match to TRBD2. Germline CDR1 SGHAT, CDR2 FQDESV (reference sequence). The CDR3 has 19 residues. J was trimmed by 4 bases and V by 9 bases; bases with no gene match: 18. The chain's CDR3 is CASGGGLAGAFERYNEQFF. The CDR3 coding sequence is TGTGCCAGTGGGGGAGGACTAGCGGGGGCCTTCGAGAGGTACAATGAGCAGTTCTTC.

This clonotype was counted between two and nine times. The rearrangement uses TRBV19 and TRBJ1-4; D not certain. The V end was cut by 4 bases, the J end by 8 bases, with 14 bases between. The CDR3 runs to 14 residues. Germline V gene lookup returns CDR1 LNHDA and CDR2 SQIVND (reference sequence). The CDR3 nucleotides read TGTGCCAGTAGTACACCTCCAAATTTGGAAAAACTGTTTTTT. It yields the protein CASSTPPNLEKLFF.

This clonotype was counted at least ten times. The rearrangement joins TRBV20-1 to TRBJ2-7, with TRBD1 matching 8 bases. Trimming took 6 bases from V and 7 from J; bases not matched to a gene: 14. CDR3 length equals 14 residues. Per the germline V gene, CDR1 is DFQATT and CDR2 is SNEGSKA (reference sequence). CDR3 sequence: CSAYEGAGGREQYV. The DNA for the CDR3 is TGCAGTGCATACGAGGGTGCAGGGGGCCGTGAGCAGTACGTC.

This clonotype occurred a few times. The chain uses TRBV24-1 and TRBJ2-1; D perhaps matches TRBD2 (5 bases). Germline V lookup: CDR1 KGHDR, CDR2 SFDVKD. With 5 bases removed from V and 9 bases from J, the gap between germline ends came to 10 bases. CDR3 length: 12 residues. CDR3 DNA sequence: TGTGCCACCAGTGGCCAGCGGTTTGAGCAGTTCTTC. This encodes CATSGQRFEQFF.

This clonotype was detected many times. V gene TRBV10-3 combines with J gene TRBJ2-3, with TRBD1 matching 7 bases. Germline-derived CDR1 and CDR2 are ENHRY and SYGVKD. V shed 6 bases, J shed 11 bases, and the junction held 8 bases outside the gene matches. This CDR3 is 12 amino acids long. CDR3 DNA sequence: TGTGCCATCAGCCTGGACAGGCGACTGCAGTATTTT. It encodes CAISLDRRLQYF.

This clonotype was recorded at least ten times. In DNA, the CDR3 is TGCAGTGCTAGTGGGGCGGGGGGTTCCTACAATGAGCAGTTCTTC. Translated, it gives CSASGAGGSYNEQFF. The chain couples TRBV20-1 to TRBJ2-1, with TRBD2 matching over 8 bases. CDR3 size: 15 residues. Germline CDR1 DFQATT, CDR2 SNEGSKA (reference sequence). J gave up 1 base and V 3 bases, and 5 bases lay outside the gene matches.

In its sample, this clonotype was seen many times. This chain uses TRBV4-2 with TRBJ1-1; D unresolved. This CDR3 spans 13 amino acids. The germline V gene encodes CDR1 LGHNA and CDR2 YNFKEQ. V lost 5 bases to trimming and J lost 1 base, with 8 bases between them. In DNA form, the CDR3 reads TGTGCCAGCAGCACGGCAGGGAACACTGAAGCTTTCTTT. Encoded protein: CASSTAGNTEAFF.

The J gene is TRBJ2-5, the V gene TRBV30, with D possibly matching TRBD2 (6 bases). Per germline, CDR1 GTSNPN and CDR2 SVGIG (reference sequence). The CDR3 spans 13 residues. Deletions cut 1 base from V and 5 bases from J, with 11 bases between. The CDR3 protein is CAWSGLVLETQYF. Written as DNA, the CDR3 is TGTGCCTGGAGTGGACTAGTCTTGGAGACCCAGTACTTC.

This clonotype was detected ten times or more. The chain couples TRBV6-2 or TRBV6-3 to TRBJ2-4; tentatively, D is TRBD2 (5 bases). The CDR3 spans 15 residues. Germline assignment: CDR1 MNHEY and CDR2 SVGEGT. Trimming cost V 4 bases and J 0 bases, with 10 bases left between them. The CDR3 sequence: CASSWRGLAKNIQYF. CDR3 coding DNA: TGTGCCAGCAGTTGGAGAGGGCTAGCCAAAAACATTCAGTACTTC.

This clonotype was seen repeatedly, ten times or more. The CDR3 nucleotides read TGTGCCAGCAGCCCCTGGGACGGCGAGCAGTACTTC. This sequence encodes CASSPWDGEQYF. The chain employs TRBV7-2 and TRBJ2-7; D possibly uses TRBD1 or TRBD2 (5 bases each). Trimming removed 5 bases at V and 6 bases at J, with 11 bases between. The CDR3 has 12 residues. The germline V gene encodes CDR1 SGHTA and CDR2 FQGNSA.

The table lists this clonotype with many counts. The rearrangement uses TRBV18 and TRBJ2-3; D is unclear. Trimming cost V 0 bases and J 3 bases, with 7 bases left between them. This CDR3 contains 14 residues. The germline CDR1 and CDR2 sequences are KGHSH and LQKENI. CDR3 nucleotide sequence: TGTGCCAGCTCACCACCAGGCAAGACAGATACGCAGTATTTT. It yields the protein CASSPPGKTDTQYF.

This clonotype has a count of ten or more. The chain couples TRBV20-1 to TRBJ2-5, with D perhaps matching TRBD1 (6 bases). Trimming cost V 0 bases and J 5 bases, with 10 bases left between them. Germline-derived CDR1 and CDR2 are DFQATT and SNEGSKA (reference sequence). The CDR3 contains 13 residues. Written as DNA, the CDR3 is TGCAGTGCTAGAGACAGGGGCCGGGAGACCCAGTACTTC. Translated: CSARDRGRETQYF.

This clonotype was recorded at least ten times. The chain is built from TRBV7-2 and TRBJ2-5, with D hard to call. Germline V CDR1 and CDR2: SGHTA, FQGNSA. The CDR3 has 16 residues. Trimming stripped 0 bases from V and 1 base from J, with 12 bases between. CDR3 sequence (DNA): TGTGCCAGCAGCTTAGCGCCATGGCGGCTCCAAGAGACCCAGTACTTC. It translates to CASSLAPWRLQETQYF.

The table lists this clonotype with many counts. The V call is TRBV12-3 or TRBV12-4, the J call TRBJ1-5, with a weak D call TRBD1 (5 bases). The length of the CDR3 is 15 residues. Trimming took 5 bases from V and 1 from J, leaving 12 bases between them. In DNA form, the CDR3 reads TGTGCCAGCAGTACCCAGGCAGGGAGCAATCAGCCCCAGCATTTT. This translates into CASSTQAGSNQPQHF.

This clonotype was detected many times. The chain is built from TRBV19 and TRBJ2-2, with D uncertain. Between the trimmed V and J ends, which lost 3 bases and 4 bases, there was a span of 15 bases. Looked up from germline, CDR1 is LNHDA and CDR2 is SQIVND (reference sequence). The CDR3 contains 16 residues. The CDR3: CASSIVGHSGTGELFF. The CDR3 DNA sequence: TGTGCCAGTAGTATCGTAGGGCACTCTGGCACCGGGGAGCTGTTTTTT.

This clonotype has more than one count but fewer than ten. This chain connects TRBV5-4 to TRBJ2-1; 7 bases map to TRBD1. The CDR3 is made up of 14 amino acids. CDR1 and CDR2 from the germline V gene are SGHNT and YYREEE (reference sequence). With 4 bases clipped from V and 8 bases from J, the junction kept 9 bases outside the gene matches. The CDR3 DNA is TGTGCCAGCAGCCAAGACAGGGTCCCCTATGAGCAGTTCTTC. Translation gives CASSQDRVPYEQFF.

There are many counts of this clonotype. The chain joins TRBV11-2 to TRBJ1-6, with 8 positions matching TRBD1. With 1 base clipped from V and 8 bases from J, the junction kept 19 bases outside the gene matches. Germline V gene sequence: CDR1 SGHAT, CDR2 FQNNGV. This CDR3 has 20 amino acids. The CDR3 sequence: CASSLVGTKGTFRGHSPLHF. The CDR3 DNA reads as TGTGCCAGCAGCTTAGTAGGTACTAAAGGGACTTTCAGGGGGCATTCACCCCTCCACTTT.

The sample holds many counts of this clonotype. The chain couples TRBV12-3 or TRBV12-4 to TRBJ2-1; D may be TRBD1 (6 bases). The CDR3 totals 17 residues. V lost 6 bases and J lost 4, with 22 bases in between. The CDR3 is CASSQAFGTYGYNEQFF. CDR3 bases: TGTGCCAGCAGCCAAGCCTTCGGGACATACGGGTACAATGAGCAGTTCTTC.

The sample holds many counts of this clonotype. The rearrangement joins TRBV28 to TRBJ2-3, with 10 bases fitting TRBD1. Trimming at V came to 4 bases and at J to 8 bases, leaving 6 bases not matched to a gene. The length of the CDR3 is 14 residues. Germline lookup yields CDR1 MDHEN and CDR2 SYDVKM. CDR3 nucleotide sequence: TGTGCCAGCAGTTCGGACAGGGGGACTGGTACGCAGTATTTT. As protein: CASSSDRGTGTQYF.

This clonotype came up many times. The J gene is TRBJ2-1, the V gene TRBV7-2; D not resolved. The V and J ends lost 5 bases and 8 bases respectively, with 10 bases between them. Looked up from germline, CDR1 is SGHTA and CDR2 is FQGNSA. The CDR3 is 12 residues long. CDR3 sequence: CASSQISDEQFF. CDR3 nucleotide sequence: TGTGCCAGCAGCCAAATCTCGGATGAGCAGTTCTTC.

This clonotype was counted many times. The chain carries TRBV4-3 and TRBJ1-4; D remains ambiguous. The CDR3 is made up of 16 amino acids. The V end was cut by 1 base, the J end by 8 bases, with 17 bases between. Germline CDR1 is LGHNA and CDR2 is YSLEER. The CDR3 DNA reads TGCGCCAGCAGCCAAGGCTTGGTCAGACCGAGGGAAAAACTGTTTTTT. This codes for CASSQGLVRPREKLFF.

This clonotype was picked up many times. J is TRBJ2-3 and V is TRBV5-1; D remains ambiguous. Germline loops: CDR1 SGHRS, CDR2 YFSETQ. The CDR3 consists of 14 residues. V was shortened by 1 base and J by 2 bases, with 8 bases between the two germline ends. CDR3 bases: TGCGCCAGCAGCTTGAGGCAGAACACAGATACGCAGTATTTT. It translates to CASSLRQNTDTQYF. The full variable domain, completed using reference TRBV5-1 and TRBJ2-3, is KAGVTQTPRYLIKTRGQQVTLSCSPISGHRSVSWYQQTPGQGLQFLFEYFSETQRNKGNFPGRFSGRQFSNSRSEMNVSTLELGDSALYLCASSLRQNTDTQYFGPGTRLTVL.

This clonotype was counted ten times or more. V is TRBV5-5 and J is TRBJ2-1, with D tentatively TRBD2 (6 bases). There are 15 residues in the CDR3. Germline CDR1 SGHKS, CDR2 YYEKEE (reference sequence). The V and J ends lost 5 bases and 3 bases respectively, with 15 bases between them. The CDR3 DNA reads TGTGCCAGCAGTCTTCTGGGGGGAGGCTACAATGAGCAGTTCTTC. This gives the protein CASSLLGGGYNEQFF.